This entry describes one T cell receptor (beta chain). The target antigen is unknown. Clones were read by immunoSEQ multiplex PCR, and TCRdb kept only the in-frame ones, dropping some. The data show some 180,000 clones, with more than 85% seen just once and over 1.5% held by the top ten. Trimming took off 1 base at V and 0 bases at J, with 13 bases between the two ends. CDR3 length equals 16 residues. Germline V gene data show CDR1 as MGHRA and CDR2 as YSYEKL. This sample stems from a study of T cell responses to AZD1222 COVID-19 vaccine. Study conclusions and caveats: Receipt of two AZD1222 doses was followed by a rise in Spike-specific TCR breadth and depth. The study found vaccine-associated CD4 TCRs spanning spike, dominant at 160-218 and 743-854. Reportedly, nearly half of unique spike TCRs recognized epitopes outside B.1.351/B.1.1.7 mutations.

The gene calls are TRBV4-1 and TRBJ2-7; D is perhaps TRBD1 (6 bases). Sequenced here: peripheral blood, sampled 28 days after the second AZD1222 dose. This receptor was identified in an adult who received the AZD1222 COVID-19 vaccine. In nucleotides, the CDR3 is TGCGCCAGCAGCCAAGCCCTACAGGGCCGCTCCTACGAGCAGTACTTC. Encoded protein: CASSQALQGRSYEQYF.